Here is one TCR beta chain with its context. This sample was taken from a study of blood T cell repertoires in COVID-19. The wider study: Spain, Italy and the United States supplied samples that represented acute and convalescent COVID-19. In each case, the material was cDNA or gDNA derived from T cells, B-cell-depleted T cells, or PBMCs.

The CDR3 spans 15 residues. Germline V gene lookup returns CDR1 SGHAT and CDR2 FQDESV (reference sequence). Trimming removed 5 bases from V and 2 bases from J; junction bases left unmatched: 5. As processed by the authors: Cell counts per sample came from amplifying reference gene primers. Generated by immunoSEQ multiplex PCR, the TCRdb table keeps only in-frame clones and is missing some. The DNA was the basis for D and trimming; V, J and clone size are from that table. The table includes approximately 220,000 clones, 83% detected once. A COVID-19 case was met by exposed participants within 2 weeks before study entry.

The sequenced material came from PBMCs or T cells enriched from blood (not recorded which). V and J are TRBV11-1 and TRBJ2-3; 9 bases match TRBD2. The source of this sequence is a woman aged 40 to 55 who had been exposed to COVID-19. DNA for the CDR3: TGTGCCAGCAGCGTGGGACTAGCATCCACAGATACGCAGTATTTT. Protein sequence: CASSVGLASTDTQYF.